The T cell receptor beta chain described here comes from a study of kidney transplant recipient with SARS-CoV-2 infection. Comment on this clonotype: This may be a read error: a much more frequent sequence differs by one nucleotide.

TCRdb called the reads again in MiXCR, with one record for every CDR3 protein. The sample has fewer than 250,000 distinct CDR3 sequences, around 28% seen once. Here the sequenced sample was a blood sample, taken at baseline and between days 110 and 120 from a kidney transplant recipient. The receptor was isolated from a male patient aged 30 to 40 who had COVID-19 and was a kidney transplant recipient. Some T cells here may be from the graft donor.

CDR3 nucleotide sequence: TGCAATGCTAGAGATTTAGTGCAGGGGAGACATTCACCCCTCCACTTT. Its protein product is CNARDLVQGRHSPLHF. The genes are TRBV20-1 and TRBJ1-6; a possible D gene is TRBD1 (6 bases). This CDR3 region has 16 residues. Germline values: CDR1 DFQATT, CDR2 SNEGSKA (reference sequence).